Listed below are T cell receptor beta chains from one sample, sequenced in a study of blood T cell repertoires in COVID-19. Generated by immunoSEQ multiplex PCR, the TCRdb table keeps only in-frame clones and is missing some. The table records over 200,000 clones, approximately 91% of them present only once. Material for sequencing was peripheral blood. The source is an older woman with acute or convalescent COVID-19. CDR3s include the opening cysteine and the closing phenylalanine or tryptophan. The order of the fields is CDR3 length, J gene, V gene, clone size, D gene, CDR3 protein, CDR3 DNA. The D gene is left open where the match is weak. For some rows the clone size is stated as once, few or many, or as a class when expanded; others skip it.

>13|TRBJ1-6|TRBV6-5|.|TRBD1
CATTDRVNSPLHF
TGTGCCACTACAGACAGGGTAAATTCACCCCTCCACTTT
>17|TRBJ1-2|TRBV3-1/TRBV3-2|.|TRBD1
CASSPWTGRGANYGYTF
TGTGCCAGCAGCCCCTGGACAGGGCGAGGAGCTAACTATGGCTACACCTTC
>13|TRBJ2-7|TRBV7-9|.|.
CASSSWTAYEQYF
TGTGCCAGCAGCTCATGGACAGCCTACGAGCAGTACTTC
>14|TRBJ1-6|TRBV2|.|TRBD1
CASSADRANSPLHF
TGTGCCAGCAGTGCTGACAGGGCGAATTCACCCCTCCACTTT
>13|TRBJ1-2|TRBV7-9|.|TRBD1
CASSIDRGGGYTF
TGTGCCAGCAGCATAGACAGGGGTGGTGGCTACACCTTC
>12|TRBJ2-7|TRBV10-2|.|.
CASSEQGDEQYF
TGCGCCAGCAGTGAACAGGGAGACGAGCAGTACTTC
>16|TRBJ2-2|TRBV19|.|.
CASSMTAGAPIWELFF
TGTGCCAGTAGTATGACGGCGGGGGCCCCGATCTGGGAGCTGTTTTTT
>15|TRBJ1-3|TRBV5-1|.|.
CASSPRDFSGNTIYF
TGCGCCAGCAGCCCCAGGGACTTCTCTGGAAACACCATATATTTT
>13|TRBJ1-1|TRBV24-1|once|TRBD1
CANTRGDREYAFF
TGTGCCAACACTCGGGGGGACAGGGAGTATGCTTTCTTT
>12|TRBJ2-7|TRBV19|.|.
CASSLRGYEQYF
TGTGCCAGTAGCCTTAGGGGCTACGAGCAGTACTTC
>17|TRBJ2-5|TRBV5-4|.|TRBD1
CASSLEPRGQGGETQYF
TGTGCCAGCAGCTTGGAACCGAGGGGACAGGGGGGTGAGACCCAGTACTTC
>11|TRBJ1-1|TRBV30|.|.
CASLGGTEAFF
TGTGCCTCCCTGGGGGGTACTGAAGCTTTCTTT
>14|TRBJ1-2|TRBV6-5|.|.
CASRPNRVNDGYTF
TGTGCCAGCAGACCCAACAGGGTAAATGATGGCTACACCTTC
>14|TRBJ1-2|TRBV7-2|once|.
CASSLRTLNYGYTF
TGTGCCAGCAGCTTAAGGACACTGAACTATGGCTACACCTTC
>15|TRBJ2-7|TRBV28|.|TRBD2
CASSPLLRGGYEQYF
TGTGCCAGCAGCCCATTATTACGGGGAGGGTACGAGCAGTACTTC
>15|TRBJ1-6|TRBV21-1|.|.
CASSKARSDNSPLHF
TGTGCCAGCAGCAAAGCTCGCAGTGATAATTCACCCCTCCACTTT
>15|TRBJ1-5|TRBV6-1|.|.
CASSETLEIRGPQHF
TGTGCCAGCAGTGAAACCCTTGAAATCAGGGGGCCCCAGCATTTT
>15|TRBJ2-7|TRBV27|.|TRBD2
CASRPGLAGSYEQYF
TGTGCCAGCAGACCGGGACTAGCGGGCTCCTACGAGCAGTACTTC
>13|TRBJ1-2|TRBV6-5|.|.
CASRAQGFYGYTF
TGTGCCAGCAGGGCCCAGGGATTCTATGGCTACACCTTC
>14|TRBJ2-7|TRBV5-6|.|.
CASSLAGKSYEQYF
TGTGCCAGCAGCTTGGCCGGTAAGTCCTACGAGCAGTACTTC
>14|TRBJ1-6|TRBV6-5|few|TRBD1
CASSYGTDNSPLHF
TGTGCCAGCAGTTACGGGACAGATAATTCACCCCTCCACTTT
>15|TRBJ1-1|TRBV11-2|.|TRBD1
CASKLRVQGGTEAFF
TGTGCCAGCAAGCTTAGGGTTCAGGGGGGCACTGAAGCTTTCTTT
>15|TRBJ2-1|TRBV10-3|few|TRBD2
CAISERSGTRDEQFF
TGTGCCATCAGTGAGAGGTCCGGGACTAGAGATGAGCAGTTCTTC
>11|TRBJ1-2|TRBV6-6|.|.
CASSSGYGYTF
TGTGCCAGCAGTAGCGGATATGGCTACACCTTC
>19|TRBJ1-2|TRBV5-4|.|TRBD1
CASSLKMGQGTIFRDGYTF
TGTGCCAGCAGCCTCAAGATGGGACAGGGGACGATCTTTAGAGATGGCTACACCTTC
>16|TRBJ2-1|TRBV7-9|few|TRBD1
CASRATGGGSYNEQFF
TGTGCCAGCAGAGCTACAGGGGGAGGCTCCTACAATGAGCAGTTCTTC
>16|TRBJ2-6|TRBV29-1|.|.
CSVELSGAPGANVLTF
TGCAGCGTTGAATTGTCAGGGGCTCCTGGGGCCAACGTCCTGACTTTC
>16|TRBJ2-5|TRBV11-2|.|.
CASSLARLAFQETQYF
TGTGCCAGCAGCTTAGCTAGGCTAGCGTTCCAAGAGACCCAGTACTTC
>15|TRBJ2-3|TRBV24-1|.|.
CATSDYGQRTDTQYF
TGTGCCACCAGTGACTACGGACAGCGCACAGATACGCAGTATTTT
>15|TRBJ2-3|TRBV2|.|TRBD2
CASNLAGGRGDTQYF
TGTGCCAGCAACCTAGCGGGGGGCAGGGGAGATACGCAGTATTTT
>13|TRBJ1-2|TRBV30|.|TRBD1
CAWSVGQGGGYTF
TGTGCCTGGAGTGTAGGACAGGGTGGTGGCTACACCTTC
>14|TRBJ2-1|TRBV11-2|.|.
CASESQGGYNEQFF
TGTGCCAGCGAATCCCAGGGGGGATACAATGAGCAGTTCTTC